One T cell receptor (beta chain) is described in this entry. Its specificity is not known. The sample belongs to a study of a mutant IDH1 vaccine in newly diagnosed glioma. Across the whole study: Weeks 1, 3, 5, 7, 11, 15, 19 and 23 were when patients received their eight vaccinations. Following radiotherapy alone, or alongside temozolomide cycles, vaccination was started after an interval of 4-6 weeks. Findings and limits, study-wide: Among all patients, vaccine-induced immune responses occurred in around 93%. Any relationship between pseudoprogression and changes in top peripheral T cell clonotypes seemed absent.

The time point denotes: week 5, during vaccination. The vaccine gave 300 ug of a 20-mer mutant IDH1 peptide subcutaneously per dose. Per germline, CDR1 MGHRA and CDR2 YSYEKL. The ends were cut back, 1 base at V and 8 bases at J, with 14 bases in the middle. There are 15 residues in the CDR3. TCRdb's table, derived via immunoSEQ multiplex PCR, lists solely in-frame clones and lacks some. The sample lists 40,000 or so clones; 78% were seen once. Sample: PBMCs, taken from a glioma patient whose treatment included an IDH1 peptide vaccine. The rearrangement joins TRBV4-1 to TRBJ2-2; D is ambiguous. The receptor comes from a man aged 35 to 55 with glioma. CDR3 amino acids: CASSQVAAISGELFF. CDR3 sequence (DNA): TGCGCCAGCAGCCAAGTTGCAGCGATTTCAGGGGAGCTGTTTTTT.